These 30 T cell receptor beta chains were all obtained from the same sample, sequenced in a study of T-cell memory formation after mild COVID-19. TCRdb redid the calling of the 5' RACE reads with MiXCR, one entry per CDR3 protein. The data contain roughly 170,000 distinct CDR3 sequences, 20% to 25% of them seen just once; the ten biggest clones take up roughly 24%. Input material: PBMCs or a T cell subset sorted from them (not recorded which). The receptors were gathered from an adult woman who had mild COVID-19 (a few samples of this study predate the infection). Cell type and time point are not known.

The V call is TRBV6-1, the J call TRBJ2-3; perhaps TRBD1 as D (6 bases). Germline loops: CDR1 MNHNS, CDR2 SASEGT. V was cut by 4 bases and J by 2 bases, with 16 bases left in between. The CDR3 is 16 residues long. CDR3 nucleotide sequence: TGTGCCAGCAGTGTTGGCCCTGGGGGCTCCACAGATACGCAGTATTTT. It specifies CASSVGPGGSTDTQYF.

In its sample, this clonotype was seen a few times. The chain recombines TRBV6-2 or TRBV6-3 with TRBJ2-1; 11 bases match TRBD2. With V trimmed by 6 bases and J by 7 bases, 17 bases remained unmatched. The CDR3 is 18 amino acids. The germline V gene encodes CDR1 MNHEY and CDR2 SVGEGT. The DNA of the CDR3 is TGTGCCAGCAGCTTCAGGGTCGTAGCGGGAGGGCCGGAGAATGAGCAGTTCTTC. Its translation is CASSFRVVAGGPENEQFF.

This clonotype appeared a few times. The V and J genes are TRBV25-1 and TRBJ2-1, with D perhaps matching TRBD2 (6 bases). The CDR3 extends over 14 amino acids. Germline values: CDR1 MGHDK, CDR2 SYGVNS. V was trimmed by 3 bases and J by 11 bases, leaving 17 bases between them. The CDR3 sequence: CASSDWDSESKQFF. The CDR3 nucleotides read TGTGCCAGCAGTGATTGGGACTCCGAATCTAAGCAGTTCTTC.

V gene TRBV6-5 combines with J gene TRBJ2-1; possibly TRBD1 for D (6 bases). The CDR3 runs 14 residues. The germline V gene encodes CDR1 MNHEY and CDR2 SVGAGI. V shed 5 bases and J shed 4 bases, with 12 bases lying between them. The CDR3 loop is CASSNGGRYNEQFF. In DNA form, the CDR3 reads TGTGCCAGCAGTAATGGGGGCAGATACAATGAGCAGTTCTTC.

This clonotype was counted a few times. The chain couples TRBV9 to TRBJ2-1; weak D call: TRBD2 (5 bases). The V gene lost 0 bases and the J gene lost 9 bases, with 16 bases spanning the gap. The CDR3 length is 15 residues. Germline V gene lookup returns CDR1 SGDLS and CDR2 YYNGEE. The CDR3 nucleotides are TGTGCCAGCAGCGTAGGTGGAGAATTTGGAGGTGAGCAGTTCTTC. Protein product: CASSVGGEFGGEQFF.

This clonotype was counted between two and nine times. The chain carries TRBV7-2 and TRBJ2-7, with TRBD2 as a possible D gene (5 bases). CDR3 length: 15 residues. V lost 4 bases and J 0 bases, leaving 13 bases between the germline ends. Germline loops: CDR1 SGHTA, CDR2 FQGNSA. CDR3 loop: CASSSSRLFSYEQYF. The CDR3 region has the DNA TGTGCCAGCAGCTCAAGCCGACTATTCTCCTACGAGCAGTACTTC.

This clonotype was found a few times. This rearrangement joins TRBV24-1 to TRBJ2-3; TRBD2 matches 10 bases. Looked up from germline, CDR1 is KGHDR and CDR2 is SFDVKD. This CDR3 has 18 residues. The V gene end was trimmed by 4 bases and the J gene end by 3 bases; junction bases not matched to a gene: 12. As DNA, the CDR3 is TGTGCCACCAGTGACATCGGGACTAGCGTGGGAGGGACAGATACGCAGTATTTT. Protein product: CATSDIGTSVGGTDTQYF.

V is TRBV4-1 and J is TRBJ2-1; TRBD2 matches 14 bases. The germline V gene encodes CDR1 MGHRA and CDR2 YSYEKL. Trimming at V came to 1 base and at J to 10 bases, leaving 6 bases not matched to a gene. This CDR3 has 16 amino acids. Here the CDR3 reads CASSQGLAGGNDEQFF. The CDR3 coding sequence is TGCGCCAGCAGCCAAGGACTAGCGGGGGGGAACGACGAGCAGTTCTTC.

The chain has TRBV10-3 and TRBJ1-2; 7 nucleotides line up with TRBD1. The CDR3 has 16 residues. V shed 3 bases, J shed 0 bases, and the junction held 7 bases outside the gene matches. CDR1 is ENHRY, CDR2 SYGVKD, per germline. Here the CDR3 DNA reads TGTGCCATCAGTGACCTGGACAGGATTGCTAACTATGGCTACACCTTC. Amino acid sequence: CAISDLDRIANYGYTF.

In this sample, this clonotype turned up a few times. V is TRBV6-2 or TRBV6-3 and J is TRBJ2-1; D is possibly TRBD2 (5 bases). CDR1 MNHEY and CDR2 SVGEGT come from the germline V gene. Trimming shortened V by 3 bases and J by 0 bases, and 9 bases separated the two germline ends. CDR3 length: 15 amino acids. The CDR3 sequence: CASSYLGSSYNEQFF. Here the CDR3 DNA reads TGTGCCAGCAGTTATCTGGGGAGCTCCTACAATGAGCAGTTCTTC.

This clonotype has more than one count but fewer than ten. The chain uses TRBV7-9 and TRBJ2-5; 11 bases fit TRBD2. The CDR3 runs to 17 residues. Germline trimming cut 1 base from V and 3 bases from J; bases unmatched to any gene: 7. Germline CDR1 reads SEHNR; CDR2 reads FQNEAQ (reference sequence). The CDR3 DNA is TGTGCCAGCAGCTTAGAAGACGGTAGCGGGGGGGAAGAGACCCAGTACTTC. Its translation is CASSLEDGSGGEETQYF.

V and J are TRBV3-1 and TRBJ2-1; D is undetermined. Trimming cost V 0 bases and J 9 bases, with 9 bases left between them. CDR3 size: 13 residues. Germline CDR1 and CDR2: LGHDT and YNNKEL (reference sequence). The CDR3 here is CASSQDGVGEQFF. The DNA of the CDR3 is TGTGCCAGCAGCCAAGATGGTGTTGGTGAGCAGTTCTTC.

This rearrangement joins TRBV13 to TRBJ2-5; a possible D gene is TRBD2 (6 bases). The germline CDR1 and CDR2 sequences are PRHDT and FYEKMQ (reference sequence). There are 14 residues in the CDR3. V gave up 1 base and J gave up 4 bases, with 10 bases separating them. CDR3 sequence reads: CASSLAGERETQYF. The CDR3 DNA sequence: TGTGCCAGCAGCTTAGCGGGAGAAAGAGAGACCCAGTACTTC.

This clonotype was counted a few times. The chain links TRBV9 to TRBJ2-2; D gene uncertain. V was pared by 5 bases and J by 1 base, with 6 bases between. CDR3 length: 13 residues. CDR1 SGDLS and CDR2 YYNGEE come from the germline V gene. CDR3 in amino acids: CASRELNTGELFF. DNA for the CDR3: TGTGCCAGCAGGGAATTGAACACCGGGGAGCTGTTTTTT.

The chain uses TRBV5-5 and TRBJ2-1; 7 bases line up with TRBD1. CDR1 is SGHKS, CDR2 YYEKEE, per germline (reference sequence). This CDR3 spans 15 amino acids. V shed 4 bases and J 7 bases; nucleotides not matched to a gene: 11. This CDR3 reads CASSRDRAYLNEQFF. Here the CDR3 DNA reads TGTGCCAGCAGCAGAGACAGGGCCTACCTTAATGAGCAGTTCTTC.

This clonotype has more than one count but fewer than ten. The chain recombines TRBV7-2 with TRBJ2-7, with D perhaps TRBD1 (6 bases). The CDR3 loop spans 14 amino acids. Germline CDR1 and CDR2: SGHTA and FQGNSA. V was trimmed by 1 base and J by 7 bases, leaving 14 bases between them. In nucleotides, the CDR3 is TGTGCCAGCAGCTTAGGGATACAGGGCTGGGAGCAGTACTTC. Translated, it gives CASSLGIQGWEQYF.

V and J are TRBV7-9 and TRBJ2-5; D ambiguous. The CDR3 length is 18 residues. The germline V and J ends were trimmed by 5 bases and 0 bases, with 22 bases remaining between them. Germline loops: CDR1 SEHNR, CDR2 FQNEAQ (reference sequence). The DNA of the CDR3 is TGTGCCAGCAGCCCTCCTTTAGGTGGCGGTATGTACCAAGAGACCCAGTACTTC. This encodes CASSPPLGGGMYQETQYF.

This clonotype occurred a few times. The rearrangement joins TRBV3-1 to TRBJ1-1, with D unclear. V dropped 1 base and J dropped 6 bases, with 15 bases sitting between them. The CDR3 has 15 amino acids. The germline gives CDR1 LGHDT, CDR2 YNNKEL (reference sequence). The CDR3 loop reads CASSQGYPMLAEAFF. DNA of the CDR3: TGTGCCAGCAGCCAAGGGTACCCGATGCTAGCTGAAGCTTTCTTT.

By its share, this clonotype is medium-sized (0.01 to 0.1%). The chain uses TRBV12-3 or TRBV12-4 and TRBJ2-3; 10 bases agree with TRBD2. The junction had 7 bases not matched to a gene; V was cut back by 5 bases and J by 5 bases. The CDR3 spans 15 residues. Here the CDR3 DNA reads TGTGCCAGCAGTACAGCGGGAGGGAAGGGAGATACGCAGTATTTT. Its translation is CASSTAGGKGDTQYF.

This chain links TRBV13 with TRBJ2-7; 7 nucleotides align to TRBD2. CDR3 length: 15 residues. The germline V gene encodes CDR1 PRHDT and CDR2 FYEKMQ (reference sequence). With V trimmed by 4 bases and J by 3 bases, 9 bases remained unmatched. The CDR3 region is CASSSSGIGFYEQYF. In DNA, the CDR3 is TGTGCCAGCAGCTCGAGCGGGATAGGGTTCTACGAGCAGTACTTC.

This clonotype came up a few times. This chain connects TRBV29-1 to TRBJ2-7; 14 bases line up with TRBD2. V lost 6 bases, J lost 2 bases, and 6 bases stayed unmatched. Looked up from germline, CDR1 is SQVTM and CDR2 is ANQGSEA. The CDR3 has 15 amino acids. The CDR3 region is CSVDGLAGGPYEQYF. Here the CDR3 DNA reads TGCAGCGTGGATGGACTAGCGGGAGGACCCTACGAGCAGTACTTC.

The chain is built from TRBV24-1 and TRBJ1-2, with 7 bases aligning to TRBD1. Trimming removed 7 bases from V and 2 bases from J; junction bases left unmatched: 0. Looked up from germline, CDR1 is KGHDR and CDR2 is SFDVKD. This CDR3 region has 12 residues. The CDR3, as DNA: TGTGCCACCAGGGACAGGAACTATGGCTACACCTTC. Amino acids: CATRDRNYGYTF.

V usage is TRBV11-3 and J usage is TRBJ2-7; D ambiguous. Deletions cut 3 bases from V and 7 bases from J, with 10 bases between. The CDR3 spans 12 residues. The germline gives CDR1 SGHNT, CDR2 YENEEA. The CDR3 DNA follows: TGTGCCAGCAGCTTCGAAGGTAGTGAGCAGTACTTC. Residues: CASSFEGSEQYF.

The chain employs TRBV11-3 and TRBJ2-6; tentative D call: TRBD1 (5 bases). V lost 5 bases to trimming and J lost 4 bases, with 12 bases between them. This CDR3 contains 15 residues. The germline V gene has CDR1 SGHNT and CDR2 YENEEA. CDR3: CASSPPRAGANVLTF. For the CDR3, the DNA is TGTGCCAGCAGCCCCCCCAGGGCGGGGGCCAACGTCCTGACTTTC.

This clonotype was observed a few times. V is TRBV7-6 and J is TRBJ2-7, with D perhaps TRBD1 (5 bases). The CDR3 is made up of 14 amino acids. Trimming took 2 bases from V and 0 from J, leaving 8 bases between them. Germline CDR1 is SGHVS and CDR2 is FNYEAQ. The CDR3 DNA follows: TGTGCCAGCAGCTTAAGAAGGGGCTCCTACGAGCAGTACTTC. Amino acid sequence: CASSLRRGSYEQYF.

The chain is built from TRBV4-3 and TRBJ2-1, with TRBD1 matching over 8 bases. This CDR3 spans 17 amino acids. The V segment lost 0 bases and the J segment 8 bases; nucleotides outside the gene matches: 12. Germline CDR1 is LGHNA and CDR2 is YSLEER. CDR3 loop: CASSQEVRGQGFHEQFF. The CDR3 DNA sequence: TGCGCCAGCAGCCAAGAAGTTCGTGGACAGGGTTTCCATGAGCAGTTCTTC.

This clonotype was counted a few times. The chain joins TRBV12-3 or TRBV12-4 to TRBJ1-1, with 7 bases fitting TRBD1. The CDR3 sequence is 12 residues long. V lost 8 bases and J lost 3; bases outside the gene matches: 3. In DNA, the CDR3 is TGTGCCAGCCAGGGGGGAGACACTGAAGCTTTCTTT. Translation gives CASQGGDTEAFF.

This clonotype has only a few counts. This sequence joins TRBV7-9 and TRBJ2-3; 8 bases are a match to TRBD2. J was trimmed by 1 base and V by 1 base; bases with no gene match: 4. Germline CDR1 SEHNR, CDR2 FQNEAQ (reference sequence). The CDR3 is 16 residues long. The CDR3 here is CASSLVTSGGTDTQYF. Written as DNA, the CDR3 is TGTGCCAGCAGCTTAGTCACTAGCGGAGGCACAGATACGCAGTATTTT.

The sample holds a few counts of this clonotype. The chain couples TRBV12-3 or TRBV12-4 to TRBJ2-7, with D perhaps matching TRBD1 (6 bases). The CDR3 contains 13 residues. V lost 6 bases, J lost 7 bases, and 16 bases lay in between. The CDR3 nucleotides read TGTGCCAGCAGCTACGACAGGCCAAGGGAGCAGTACTTC. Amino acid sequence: CASSYDRPREQYF.

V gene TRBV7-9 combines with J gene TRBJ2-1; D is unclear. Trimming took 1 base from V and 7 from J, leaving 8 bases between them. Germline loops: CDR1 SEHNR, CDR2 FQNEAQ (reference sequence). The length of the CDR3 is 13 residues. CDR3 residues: CASSLDSRNEQFF. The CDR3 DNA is TGTGCCAGCAGCTTAGATTCTCGAAATGAGCAGTTCTTC.